This is a list of T cell receptor beta chains from one sample in a study of T cell repertoires in cytomegalovirus infection. The antigens of these receptors remain unknown. TCRdb reprocessed the reads via MiXCR and lists one record per CDR3 protein. The table includes roughly 990,000 distinct CDR3 sequences, 31% detected once. This specimen was cultured CD8+ T cells from PBMCs, taken from culture after CMV antigen stimulation. The receptors shown here come from a human donor in good health (CMV status not recorded). Some clones in this sample may be carry-over from other donors' samples. CDR3s include the opening cysteine and the closing phenylalanine or tryptophan.

CDR3	V	J
CASKGRGRVFDGYTF	TRBV10-2	TRBJ1-2
CASSPGQGGNQPQHF	TRBV7-6	TRBJ1-5
CASSDIEGQPQTSYGYTF	TRBV2	TRBJ1-2
CSARSYNEQFF	TRBV20-1	TRBJ2-1
CASRRGHRNYGYTF	TRBV7-2	TRBJ1-2
CASQGGGGTNQPQHF	TRBV6-2/TRBV6-3	TRBJ1-5
CASSGEGAKDSPLHF	TRBV7-6	TRBJ1-6
CASSSRDRQNKAFF	TRBV6-6	TRBJ1-1
CASSLYISSYEQYF	TRBV27	TRBJ2-7
CASSYSRSGGAYNEQFF	TRBV6-2/TRBV6-3	TRBJ2-1
CSVNRERTDTQYF	TRBV29-1	TRBJ2-3
CASSLGYAGTYEQYF	TRBV7-8	TRBJ2-7
CASSPLAWAGDGNTIYF	TRBV27	TRBJ1-3
CASGYTDYNSPLHF	TRBV9	TRBJ1-6
CASILLAGGGYNEQFF	TRBV5-1	TRBJ2-1
CSAITTGDFTDTQYF	TRBV20-1	TRBJ2-3
CASSQGLFQPQHF	TRBV14	TRBJ1-5
CASSEYTRDRGTYNEQFF	TRBV25-1	TRBJ2-1
CSEDSSPQSGGYTF	TRBV29-1	TRBJ1-2
CASSLGGTGVQETQYF	TRBV7-6	TRBJ2-5
CSAILKGAPNYGYTF	TRBV20-1	TRBJ1-2
CASSLAAPGTGREQYF	TRBV7-9	TRBJ2-7
CASSKTVNTEAFF	TRBV12-3/TRBV12-4	TRBJ1-1
CASSLEGHPNEKLFF	TRBV12-3/TRBV12-4	TRBJ1-4
CASRAGEWNTEAFF	TRBV6-1	TRBJ1-1
CASSAPHRAYEQYF	TRBV27	TRBJ2-7
CASSPLTGGYTF	TRBV27	TRBJ1-2
CASSRTANQPQHF	TRBV19	TRBJ1-5
CARDKDTGELFF	TRBV2	TRBJ2-2
CATKDRSLNQPQHF	TRBV6-1	TRBJ1-5
CASSFLATGGLNEQFF	TRBV28	TRBJ2-1
CASSFEDRGIDEQFF	TRBV7-8	TRBJ2-1
CASKRTPTGNEQFF	TRBV2	TRBJ2-1
CASSNSGGNQETQYF	TRBV19	TRBJ2-5
CASKAGNNSPLHF	TRBV9	TRBJ1-6
CASSMGTPWYNEQFF	TRBV19	TRBJ2-1
CASSSTHQGRTSRYF	TRBV28	TRBJ2-4
CASSQDRGALYNEQFF	TRBV3-1	TRBJ2-1
CASSLPGTEQETQYF	TRBV7-8	TRBJ2-5
CASSLTDRLKTTSGANVLTF	TRBV5-1	TRBJ2-6
CASTYGRGWNYGYTF	TRBV19	TRBJ1-2
CASSIVDVGGYSNQPQHF	TRBV19	TRBJ1-5
CASSEGRGGVDEQFF	TRBV6-1	TRBJ2-1
CASSYPDKSGYTF	TRBV6-2/TRBV6-3	TRBJ1-2
CASSRNEEQYF	TRBV4-1	TRBJ2-5
CASSYDDRGLGYTF	TRBV6-2/TRBV6-3	TRBJ1-2
CASRRRDSPTYEQYF	TRBV2	TRBJ2-7
CASSFPDRASYNSPLHF	TRBV7-9	TRBJ1-6
CASSDRGGAENEQFF	TRBV7-2	TRBJ2-1
CALQGRGHYEQYF	TRBV2	TRBJ2-7
CASSLRREDNEQFF	TRBV18	TRBJ2-1
CASMGQGNTIYF	TRBV2	TRBJ1-3
CSVEDLGSYEQYF	TRBV29-1	TRBJ2-7
CASSPSGGNNEQFF	TRBV12-3/TRBV12-4	TRBJ2-1
CASSPGWGTSTDTQYF	TRBV9	TRBJ2-3
CASSQFSRGHYNEQFF	TRBV7-6	TRBJ2-1
CASSLGQGLGEAFF	TRBV5-5	TRBJ1-1